This entry describes one TCR beta chain. The entry originates in a study of blood T cell repertoires in COVID-19. Trimming at V came to 4 bases and at J to 6 bases, leaving 11 bases not matched to a gene. The CDR3 is made up of 15 amino acids. CDR1 is SGHVS and CDR2 is FNYEAQ in the germline V gene. Profiling relied on immunoSEQ multiplex PCR, and the TCRdb table lists in-frame clones only, not all of them. The sample lists 100,000 to 120,000 clones; more than 70% were seen once. The receptor's source is a woman in her 50s with acute or convalescent COVID-19. Sequencing was performed on peripheral blood. The chain links TRBV7-6 to TRBJ1-1, with 7 bases identical to TRBD1. The CDR3 spells CASSSVTGLFPEAFF. The CDR3 bases are TGTGCCAGCAGCTCAGTGACAGGGTTATTTCCTGAAGCTTTCTTT. The full variable domain, its missing parts supplied by reference TRBV7-6 and TRBJ1-1, is GAGVSQSPRYKVTKRGQDVALRCDPISGHVSLYWYRQALGQGPEFLTYFNYEAQQDKSGLPNDRFSAERPEGSISTLTIQRTEQRDSAMYRCASSSVTGLFPEAFFGQGTRLTVV.